This note documents a single T cell receptor (beta chain) sequence. The data belong to a study of blood T cell repertoires in COVID-19. Study details: Sites in the United States, Italy and Spain provided acute and convalescent COVID-19 samples. In each case, the material was cDNA or gDNA derived from T cells, B-cell-depleted T cells, or PBMCs.

The CDR3 runs 15 residues. The V gene's germline CDR1 is SEHNR and CDR2 FQNEAQ (reference sequence). Trimming at V came to 4 bases and at J to 4 bases, leaving 8 bases not matched to a gene. The table came from immunoSEQ multiplex PCR; TCRdb's copy has only in-frame clones and leaves some out. The sample records some 120,000 clones, roughly 85% being singletons. The V call is TRBV7-9, the J call TRBJ2-5; TRBD1 matches 8 bases. The source material was peripheral blood. This sequence originates from a human donor in a cohort sampled during active COVID-19. DNA for the CDR3: TGTGCCAGCAGCTCGCAGGAACAGGGGGGAGAGACCCAGTACTTC. Its translation: CASSSQEQGGETQYF.